These T cell receptor beta chains were read from a single sample in a study of blood T cell repertoires in COVID-19. Profiled with immunoSEQ multiplex PCR; TCRdb holds only in-frame clones, not every one. This table has about 170,000 clones, approximately 84% appearing once. The sequencing input was peripheral blood. All receptors derive from a man between 18 and 29 years old with active or convalescent COVID-19. Each CDR3 is given with its conserved first and last residue. A D gene is named only where the DNA matches it firmly. A row's size may be missing; if present it is once, few, many or a size class.

j_gene,d_gene,v_gene,abundance,CDR3nt,CDR3aa
TRBJ1-2,NA,TRBV29-1,NA,TGCAGCGTTGGGCCGGGGGGGCCCTATGGCTACACCTTC,CSVGPGGPYGYTF
TRBJ2-2,NA,TRBV10-1,NA,TGCGCCAGCAGTGATCATAGTAGTGCCAACACCGGGGAGCTGTTTTTT,CASSDHSSANTGELFF
TRBJ1-2,NA,TRBV7-9,NA,TGTGCCAGCAGCTCCCCGGGGTTTAACTATGGCTACACCTTC,CASSSPGFNYGYTF
TRBJ1-2,NA,TRBV13,NA,TGTGCCAGCAGGGGGGAAGGGGGAGTAAACTATGGCTACACCTTC,CASRGEGGVNYGYTF
TRBJ2-5,NA,TRBV9,NA,TGTGCCAGCAGCGGGGAACGGGAGAGGGAGACCCAGTACTTC,CASSGERERETQYF
TRBJ1-2,TRBD1,TRBV27,once,TGTGCCAGCAGTCTCCGGGACAGAAACTATGGCTACACCTTC,CASSLRDRNYGYTF
TRBJ2-1,NA,TRBV3-1/TRBV3-2,NA,TGTGCCAGCACCCCGGGACTGAGTCCCTACAATGAGCAGTTCTTC,CASTPGLSPYNEQFF
TRBJ1-5,NA,TRBV7-2,once,TGTGCCAGCACCCCTCGAGGGGGTAGTCAGCCCCAGCATTTT,CASTPRGGSQPQHF
TRBJ2-3,NA,TRBV12-1,few,TGTGCCAGCAGCCCTAGGACTAGCGGAGCCTTTTTCACAGATACGCAGTATTTT,CASSPRTSGAFFTDTQYF
TRBJ1-2,NA,TRBV19,NA,TGTGCCAGTAGTATAAAAAGAGGTGGGAACTATGGCTACACCTTC,CASSIKRGGNYGYTF
TRBJ1-6,TRBD1,TRBV6-5,NA,TGTGCCAGCAGTCGACAGGGGAAATCCCTCCACTTT,CASSRQGKSLHF
TRBJ2-7,TRBD1,TRBV7-2,NA,TGTGCCAGCGGAGGGACAGGGACGCCCGAGCAGTACTTC,CASGGTGTPEQYF
TRBJ1-5,TRBD1,TRBV19,few,TGTGCCAGTAGTATTATGGCAGGGGGTTTGAAGCAGCCCCAGCATTTT,CASSIMAGGLKQPQHF
TRBJ1-5,NA,TRBV5-1,NA,TGCGCCAGCAGCTTAGGGGACTTCAATCAGCCCCAGCATTTT,CASSLGDFNQPQHF
TRBJ2-7,NA,TRBV28,NA,TGTGCCAGCAGTTTCGGCTCCTACGAGCAGTACTTC,CASSFGSYEQYF
TRBJ1-6,TRBD1,TRBV18,NA,TGTGCCAGCTCACAGGCCAGGGGGAGTTCACCCCTCCACTTT,CASSQARGSSPLHF
TRBJ2-2,TRBD2,TRBV5-1,once,TGCGCCAGCAGCTTTAGCGGGGCGAACACCGGGGAGCTGTTTTTT,CASSFSGANTGELFF
TRBJ2-3,NA,TRBV3-1/TRBV3-2,NA,TGTGCCAGCAGCCAAGAACTAGCCACAGATACGCAGTATTTT,CASSQELATDTQYF
TRBJ1-5,NA,TRBV15,NA,TGTGCCACCAGCAGAGACAGGTTTCAGCCCCAGCATTTT,CATSRDRFQPQHF
TRBJ2-7,NA,TRBV7-6,once,TGTGCCAGCAGCTCAAGCCCAGGGTTAAACTACGAGCAGTACTTC,CASSSSPGLNYEQYF
TRBJ1-5,NA,TRBV19,NA,TGTGCCAGTAGCGATTGGCGGGGTCAGCCCCAGCATTTT,CASSDWRGQPQHF
TRBJ2-2,TRBD2,TRBV19,NA,TGTGCCAGTACCACTACCCCGGGACTAGATTGGACCGGGGAGCTGTTTTTT,CASTTTPGLDWTGELFF
TRBJ2-1,TRBD1,TRBV9,NA,TGTGCCAGCAGCGCGGGACAGGGACGCTACAATGAGCAGTTCTTC,CASSAGQGRYNEQFF
TRBJ1-6,NA,TRBV11-2,NA,TGTGCCAGCAGCACCCAGGCGAGCTCCTATAATTCACCCCTCCACTTT,CASSTQASSYNSPLHF
TRBJ2-7,TRBD2,TRBV15,NA,TGTGCCACCAGCAGAGTGGGAGGGACCGTCTACGAGCAGTACTTC,CATSRVGGTVYEQYF
TRBJ2-1,TRBD2,TRBV7-3,NA,TGTGCCAGCAGCTCCACTCTAGCGGGAGCGATTTACAATGAGCAGTTCTTC,CASSSTLAGAIYNEQFF
TRBJ1-1,NA,TRBV2,few,TGTGCCAGCACTGTACGGACTTGGTTAACTGAAGCTTTCTTT,CASTVRTWLTEAFF
TRBJ2-1,TRBD2,TRBV2,NA,TGTGCCAGCAGCCTAGGCCTAGCGGGGGACAATGAGCAGTTCTTC,CASSLGLAGDNEQFF
TRBJ1-2,NA,TRBV20-1,once,TGCAGGCTGGACAGTAACCGTGGCTACACCTTC,CRLDSNRGYTF
TRBJ1-5,NA,TRBV28,few,TGTGCCAGCAGTTTAGGGGGGGGCAGCCAGCCCCAGCATTTT,CASSLGGGSQPQHF
TRBJ2-7,NA,TRBV5-1,NA,TGCGCCAGCAGCTATGACACCGGCTCCTACGAGCAGTACTTC,CASSYDTGSYEQYF
TRBJ1-1,TRBD1,TRBV3-1/TRBV3-2,NA,TGTGCCAGCAGCTTCGGACAGGGGTACACTGAAGCTTTCTTT,CASSFGQGYTEAFF
TRBJ1-1,TRBD1,TRBV14,NA,TGTGCCAGCAGCCAAGTGGGACAGGTCTCTGAAGCTTTCTTT,CASSQVGQVSEAFF
TRBJ2-6,TRBD1,TRBV2,NA,TGTGCCAGCAGTGCCCAGGGGGCTGGGGCCAACGTCCTGACTTTC,CASSAQGAGANVLTF
TRBJ1-5,NA,TRBV12-3/TRBV12-4,NA,TGTGCCAGCAGTTTAGACGGGGGACAGCCCCAGCATTTT,CASSLDGGQPQHF
TRBJ2-3,NA,TRBV7-9,once,TGTGCCAGCAGCTTACAGGTAGCGACTAGCACAGATACGCAGTATTTT,CASSLQVATSTDTQYF
TRBJ1-2,NA,TRBV6-5,NA,TGTGCCAGCAGTTTAGGGGGGGATAACTATGGCTACACCTTC,CASSLGGDNYGYTF
TRBJ1-1,NA,TRBV2,NA,TGTGCCAGCAAATTAGGACAGAACACTGAAGCTTTCTTT,CASKLGQNTEAFF
TRBJ1-2,NA,TRBV3-1/TRBV3-2,NA,TGTGCCAGCAGCCGGTCAAAAGACTCTGGCTACACCTTC,CASSRSKDSGYTF
TRBJ2-1,NA,TRBV7-2,NA,TGTGCCAGCAGCCCCTACTCCTACAATGAGCAGTTCTTC,CASSPYSYNEQFF
TRBJ2-1,NA,TRBV30,few,TGTGCCTGGAGCCAAAACAATGAGCAGTTCTTC,CAWSQNNEQFF
TRBJ2-3,TRBD2,TRBV5-1,NA,TGCGCCAGCAGCTTGGCCCCGGGGGGGGCGACTATTACAGATACGCAGTATTTT,CASSLAPGGATITDTQYF
TRBJ1-1,NA,TRBV27,once,TGTGCCAGCAGTTTAGGAAGGGGGAACACTGAAGCTTTCTTT,CASSLGRGNTEAFF
TRBJ1-2,NA,TRBV2,once,TGTGCCAGCAGCACAGACATGGGCTATGGCTACACCTTC,CASSTDMGYGYTF
TRBJ2-3,TRBD2,TRBV11-2,NA,TGTGCCAGCAGCATACCGGGACTAGCCACAGATACGCAGTATTTT,CASSIPGLATDTQYF
TRBJ1-2,TRBD1,TRBV19,NA,TGTGCCAGTACCCCCGGGACAGGGGTCCCCCTCTATGGCTACACCTTC,CASTPGTGVPLYGYTF
TRBJ2-2,TRBD2,TRBV30,NA,TGTGCCTGGAGCTTAGCGGGGTTAAACACCGGGGAGCTGTTTTTT,CAWSLAGLNTGELFF
TRBJ1-1,NA,TRBV30,once,TGTGCCTGGAGTGTATTTTTCGGGAACACTGAAGCTTTCTTT,CAWSVFFGNTEAFF
TRBJ2-1,TRBD2,TRBV6-1,NA,TGTGCCAGCAGTGATGCGGGAGGGCCCCACAATGAGCAGTTCTTC,CASSDAGGPHNEQFF
TRBJ1-5,NA,TRBV19,once,TGTGCCAGTAGTATAACAGGGACGGGCAATCAGCCCCAGCATTTT,CASSITGTGNQPQHF
TRBJ2-3,NA,TRBV7-9,NA,TGTGCCAGCAGACAGGGGACTTCCCGCACAGATACGCAGTATTTT,CASRQGTSRTDTQYF
TRBJ2-7,TRBD1,TRBV5-1,NA,TGCGCCAGCAGCCACGGACAGGGGGGATACGAGCAGTACTTC,CASSHGQGGYEQYF
TRBJ1-2,NA,TRBV7-2,NA,TGTGCCAGCAGCTTAGACAGGGTTGGCTACACCTTC,CASSLDRVGYTF
TRBJ1-2,NA,TRBV5-4,NA,TGTGCCAGCAGCGACGGACAACCCCCATACTATGGCTACACCTTC,CASSDGQPPYYGYTF
TRBJ2-7,TRBD2,TRBV30,NA,TGTGCCTGGAGCGGGTCGGGAGGGCTTATCGGCGAGCAGTACTTC,CAWSGSGGLIGEQYF
TRBJ1-2,NA,TRBV6-5,NA,TGTGCCAGCAGAACGACAGGCCAGTATGGCTACACCTTC,CASRTTGQYGYTF
TRBJ2-5,NA,TRBV3-1/TRBV3-2,NA,TGTGCCAGCAGCCAAGGGATGGCGGGATCTCAAGAGACCCAGTACTTC,CASSQGMAGSQETQYF